This is a list of T cell receptor beta chains from one sample in a study of T cell responses to AZD1222 COVID-19 vaccine. Clones were read by immunoSEQ multiplex PCR, and TCRdb kept only the in-frame ones, dropping some. The sample carries about 140,000 clones, 85% to 95% recorded once. This specimen consisted of peripheral blood, obtained after recovery from COVID-19. The source is an adult who had recovered from COVID-19. CDR3s include the opening cysteine and the closing phenylalanine or tryptophan. A D gene is named only where the DNA matches it firmly. Where a row states a size, it is once, few, many or the class of an expanded clone; other rows omit it.

v_call	clone_size	d_call	j_call	cdr3_nt	cdr3_aa
TRBV29-1	-	-	TRBJ2-7	TGCAGCGTTGAAACCGGGACATCCCCCTACGAGCAGTACTTC	CSVETGTSPYEQYF
TRBV5-4	-	-	TRBJ2-4	TGTGCCAGCAGCCCCACGATTGATTCCAAAAACATTCAGTACTTC	CASSPTIDSKNIQYF
TRBV5-1	once	-	TRBJ2-5	TGCGCCAGCAGCTTGGTGGGGAGAGAGACCCAGTACTTC	CASSLVGRETQYF
TRBV13	once	-	TRBJ2-4	TGTGCCAGCAGCTTAAAGTTGGTAGGTGGAAACATTCAGTACTTC	CASSLKLVGGNIQYF
TRBV5-1	-	-	TRBJ2-7	TGCGCCAGCAGCTTGTCCCTAGGCGGGTTTGGAGAGCAGTACTTC	CASSLSLGGFGEQYF
TRBV18	-	-	TRBJ2-3	TGTGCCAGCTCCCTAGGACAAGCAGATACGCAGTATTTT	CASSLGQADTQYF
TRBV30	-	TRBD1	TRBJ1-5	TGTGCCTGGTCCCGGGACAGGGCTCCAAGCAATCAGCCCCAGCATTTT	CAWSRDRAPSNQPQHF
TRBV12-3/TRBV12-4	once	-	TRBJ2-5	TGTGCCAGCAGTTTAACAGGGATGAAGACCCAGTACTTC	CASSLTGMKTQYF
TRBV10-2	-	-	TRBJ2-5	TGCGCCAGCAGGAACGGAGCCAGCCACAAGCGGGAGACCCAGTACTTC	CASRNGASHKRETQYF
TRBV3-1/TRBV3-2	-	TRBD1	TRBJ2-5	TGTGCCAGCAGCCACACCCCCGGGACAGGGAAGGAGACCCAGTACTTC	CASSHTPGTGKETQYF
TRBV28	-	-	TRBJ1-4	TGTGCCAGCAGCGGGGGGGTGACTAATGAAAAACTGTTTTTT	CASSGGVTNEKLFF
TRBV7-8	-	-	TRBJ1-3	TGTGCCAGCAGCCCCGACAGGCCCTCCTCTGGAAACACCATATATTTT	CASSPDRPSSGNTIYF
TRBV18	-	-	TRBJ1-5	TGTGCCAGCTCACCAGGGAGCAATCAGCCCCAGCATTTT	CASSPGSNQPQHF
TRBV5-4	-	-	TRBJ1-1	TGTGCCAGCAGCTTAGAGGGACCCGGGAACACTGAAGCTTTCTTT	CASSLEGPGNTEAFF
TRBV6-5	-	-	TRBJ2-1	TGTGCCACCCAAGGGGGACTCGAGCAGTTCTTC	CATQGGLEQFF
TRBV4-2	-	-	TRBJ2-1	TGTGCCAGCAGCCAAGACCTTAGACCCAACAATGAGCAGTTCTTC	CASSQDLRPNNEQFF
TRBV9	-	TRBD2	TRBJ2-4	TGTGCCAGCAGCGTAACTAGCGGGGGAAAAAACATTCAGTACTTC	CASSVTSGGKNIQYF
TRBV27	-	-	TRBJ2-3	TGTGCCAGCAGTTGGAACCCTAGAGATACGCAGTATTTT	CASSWNPRDTQYF
TRBV1	-	-	TRBJ2-5	TGCACCAGCAGCCAATCCGGGGAGTCATGGGAGACCCAGTACTTC	CTSSQSGESWETQYF
TRBV25-1	-	TRBD1	TRBJ2-1	TGTGCCAGCAGTGCGATACAGGGGGCGATGGGTGAGCAGTTCTTC	CASSAIQGAMGEQFF
TRBV28	-	-	TRBJ2-2	TGTGCCAGTAACAGGGCCTATAGGACCGGGGAGCTGTTTTTT	CASNRAYRTGELFF
TRBV19	-	-	TRBJ1-5	TGTGCCAGTAGTATAGTAGATCAGCCCCAGCATTTT	CASSIVDQPQHF
TRBV10-2	-	-	TRBJ1-4	TGCGCCAGCGGGCAGGGTAGAACTAATGAAAAACTGTTTTTT	CASGQGRTNEKLFF
TRBV30	-	TRBD2	TRBJ2-2	TGTGCCTGGAGTGTACTCTCTCCACTAGCGGGTCGGACCGGGGAGCTGTTTTTT	CAWSVLSPLAGRTGELFF